These T cell receptor beta chains were read from a single sample in a study of T cell changes during pregnancy in multiple sclerosis. Sequencing used immunoSEQ multiplex PCR; TCRdb keeps in-frame clones, though not all of them. The table lists tens of thousands of clones, 90% to 95% of them singletons. Here the sequenced sample was peripheral blood, taken in the first trimester of pregnancy. The source of these receptors is a female donor with multiple sclerosis, enrolled in a pregnancy study. Each CDR3 is given with its conserved first and last residue. D genes are given only for firm matches. Clone sizes are given selectively: once, few, many, or a class where the clone is expanded.

>NA|once|TRBJ2-5|TRBV7-7
CASSQAQRGEETQYF
TGTGCCAGCAGTCAAGCGCAACGGGGAGAAGAGACCCAGTACTTC
>TRBD1|NA|TRBJ2-3|TRBV7-2
CASSSGQGAGKDTQYF
TGTGCCAGCAGTTCGGGACAGGGGGCGGGTAAAGATACGCAGTATTTT
>NA|NA|TRBJ2-5|TRBV7-9
CASSIQGGQETQYF
TGTGCCAGCAGCATACAGGGTGGCCAAGAGACCCAGTACTTC
>NA|NA|TRBJ1-1|TRBV6-1
CASSATPTPNTEAFF
TGTGCCAGCAGTGCCACTCCCACTCCGAACACTGAAGCTTTCTTT
>TRBD1|NA|TRBJ1-2|TRBV19
CASSHDRGRYTF
TGTGCCAGTAGCCACGACAGGGGTCGCTACACCTTC
>TRBD2|NA|TRBJ2-1|TRBV7-3
CASSLTSGEKLF
TGTGCCAGCAGCTTAACTAGCGGGGAAAAGCTCTTC
>TRBD1|NA|TRBJ2-7|TRBV28
CASSSWTGGRFSYEQYF
TGTGCCAGCAGTTCCTGGACAGGGGGCCGTTTCTCCTACGAGCAGTACTTC
>NA|once|TRBJ1-2|TRBV19
CASSVLNRDGYTF
TGTGCCAGTAGTGTATTAAACAGGGACGGCTACACCTTC
>TRBD1|NA|TRBJ2-1|TRBV5-1
CASSLRGTGDEQFF
TGCGCCAGCAGCTTGAGAGGGACAGGGGATGAGCAGTTCTTC
>NA|NA|TRBJ2-1|TRBV6-5
CASNQVGTEQFF
TGTGCCAGCAACCAAGTTGGCACTGAGCAGTTCTTC
>NA|few|TRBJ1-6|TRBV5-4
CASSFGGSTPLHF
TGTGCCAGCAGCTTCGGGGGTTCGACACCCCTCCACTTT
>NA|once|TRBJ2-1|TRBV19
CASSMWTSSEQFF
TGTGCCAGTAGTATGTGGACATCGAGTGAGCAGTTCTTC
>NA|NA|TRBJ2-3|TRBV6-1
CASSERVQASSTDTQYF
TGTGCCAGCAGTGAACGCGTCCAGGCTTCTAGCACAGATACGCAGTATTTT
>NA|NA|TRBJ2-1|TRBV25-1
CASSEIGGRRINEQFF
TGTGCCAGCAGTGAGATCGGTGGTCGCCGTATCAATGAGCAGTTCTTC
>NA|NA|TRBJ1-1|TRBV4-1
CASSQERGRSTEAFF
TGCGCCAGCAGCCAAGAAAGAGGGAGGTCGACTGAAGCTTTCTTT
>NA|NA|TRBJ2-7|TRBV27
CASSLRSGSRGQYF
TGTGCCAGCAGTTTAAGGTCCGGGTCCCGAGGGCAGTACTTC
>NA|NA|TRBJ1-2|TRBV6-5
CASSYSEVSGYTF
TGTGCCAGCAGTTACTCCGAGGTGTCGGGCTACACCTTC
>NA|NA|TRBJ1-1|TRBV7-2
CASSRGGRAEAFF
TGTGCCAGCAGCCGGGGGGGGCGAGCTGAAGCTTTCTTT
>TRBD2|NA|TRBJ2-1|TRBV5-1
CASSLVLADYNEQFF
TGCGCCAGCAGCTTGGTCCTAGCGGATTACAATGAGCAGTTCTTC
>TRBD1|NA|TRBJ2-7|TRBV6-5
CASSLGQGRDEQYF
TGTGCCAGCAGTTTAGGACAGGGTCGGGACGAGCAGTACTTC
>TRBD2|NA|TRBJ2-3|TRBV11-3
CASSFISGGAADTQYF
TGTGCCAGCAGCTTCATTAGCGGGGGGGCAGCAGATACGCAGTATTTT
>TRBD1|NA|TRBJ1-5|TRBV6-6
CASSSTGAQHF
TGTGCCAGCAGTTCGACAGGGGCGCAGCATTTT
>NA|few|TRBJ1-3|TRBV11-2
CASSLYSQGGNTIYF
TGTGCCAGCAGCCTCTATTCCCAGGGGGGAAACACCATATATTTT
>NA|NA|TRBJ1-5|TRBV28
CASSFLVQPQHF
TGTGCCAGCAGTTTCTTAGTCCAGCCCCAGCATTTT
>NA|NA|TRBJ1-2|TRBV27
CASSFIGTDYGYTF
TGTGCCAGCAGTTTTATCGGGACTGACTATGGCTACACCTTC
>NA|NA|TRBJ2-1|TRBV1
CTSSQDLRRIYNEQFF
TGCACCAGCAGCCAAGATCTTCGGCGGATCTACAATGAGCAGTTCTTC
>TRBD2|NA|TRBJ2-1|TRBV7-2
CASIPSGGGAYEQFF
TGTGCCAGCATCCCCTCCGGCGGGGGGGCGTATGAGCAGTTCTTC
>NA|NA|TRBJ2-2|TRBV11-3
CASRDFTGELFF
TGTGCCAGCCGCGATTTCACCGGGGAGCTGTTTTTT
>TRBD2|NA|TRBJ2-7|TRBV13
CASSIGTSVYEQYF
TGTGCCAGCAGCATCGGGACTAGCGTCTACGAGCAGTACTTC
>NA|NA|TRBJ1-3|TRBV2
CASSEVSSGNTIYF
TGTGCCAGCAGTGAAGTGAGCTCTGGAAACACCATATATTTT
>TRBD2|NA|TRBJ2-1|TRBV7-9
CASSMTSGGSYNEQFF
TGTGCCAGCAGCATGACTAGCGGGGGCTCCTACAATGAGCAGTTCTTC
>NA|NA|TRBJ1-1|TRBV9
CASSSWGTPNTEAFF
TGTGCCAGCAGCTCATGGGGCACCCCGAACACTGAAGCTTTCTTT
>TRBD2|NA|TRBJ2-7|TRBV5-6
CASSSGLGQLPYEQYF
TGTGCCAGCAGCTCGGGACTAGGCCAACTACCCTACGAGCAGTACTTC
>NA|NA|TRBJ1-5|TRBV4-2
CASSQPGNQPQHF
TGTGCCAGCAGCCAACCCGGTAATCAGCCCCAGCATTTT
>TRBD2|once|TRBJ2-1|TRBV28
CASSPGLAEVNEQFF
TGTGCCAGCAGTCCGGGACTAGCGGAAGTCAATGAGCAGTTCTTC
>TRBD2|NA|TRBJ2-5|TRBV27
CASRPGLAGGQETQYF
TGTGCCAGCAGACCGGGACTAGCGGGGGGGCAGGAGACCCAGTACTTC
>NA|NA|TRBJ2-2|TRBV4-3
CASSPGAGASNTGELFF
TGCGCCAGCAGCCCGGGAGCAGGAGCCTCGAACACCGGGGAGCTGTTTTTT
>NA|NA|TRBJ2-7|TRBV29-1
CSVVYGSGYEQYF
TGCAGCGTTGTGTACGGGAGCGGGTACGAGCAGTACTTC
>TRBD1|NA|TRBJ1-1|TRBV14
CASSQVRQGEAFF
TGTGCCAGCAGCCAAGTAAGACAGGGTGAAGCTTTCTTT